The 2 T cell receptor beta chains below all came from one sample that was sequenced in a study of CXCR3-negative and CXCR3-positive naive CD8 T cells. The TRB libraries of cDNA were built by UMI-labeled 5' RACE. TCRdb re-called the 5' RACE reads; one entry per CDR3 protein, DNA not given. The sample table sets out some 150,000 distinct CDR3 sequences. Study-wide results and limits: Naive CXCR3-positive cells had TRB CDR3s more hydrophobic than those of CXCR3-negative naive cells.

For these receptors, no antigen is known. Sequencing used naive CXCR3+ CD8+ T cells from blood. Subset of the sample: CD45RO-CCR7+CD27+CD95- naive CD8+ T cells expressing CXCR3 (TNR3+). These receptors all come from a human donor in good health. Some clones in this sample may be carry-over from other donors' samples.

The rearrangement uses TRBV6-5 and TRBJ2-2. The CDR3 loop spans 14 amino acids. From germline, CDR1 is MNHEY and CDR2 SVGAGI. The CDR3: CASSYSPMSGELFF.

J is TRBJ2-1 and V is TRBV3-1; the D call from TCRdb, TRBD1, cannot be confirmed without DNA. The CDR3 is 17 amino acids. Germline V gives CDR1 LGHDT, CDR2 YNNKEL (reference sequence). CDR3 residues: CASSPEGQGPPRNEQFF.